This entry lists 8 T cell receptor beta chains sequenced from one sample in a study of T cells in tuberculosis. This table comes from immunoSEQ multiplex PCR, and its TCRdb copy is limited to in-frame clones, with some not included. The sample comprises about 10,000 clones, 94% of which are singletons, and 10% to 15% rests with the top ten. The sample was PBMCs. These receptors were obtained from an adult with tuberculosis.

The chain has TRBV4-1 and TRBJ2-1, with D unclear. Germline loops: CDR1 MGHRA, CDR2 YSYEKL. Trimming took off 1 base at V and 9 bases at J, with 4 bases between the two ends. The length of the CDR3 is 11 residues. The CDR3 nucleotides read TGCGCCAGCAGCCAAGGTATTGAGCAGTTCTTC. Protein: CASSQGIEQFF.

The chain recombines TRBV2 with TRBJ2-1, with TRBD1 identical over 7 bases. Germline lookup yields CDR1 SNHLY and CDR2 FYNNEI. This CDR3 has 17 residues. Trimming took 6 bases from V and 0 from J; bases not matched to a gene: 11. The CDR3 DNA is TGTGCCAGCAGCCCTCTCAATGGACAGGCCTCCTACAATGAGCAGTTCTTC. Translated: CASSPLNGQASYNEQFF.

This chain connects TRBV11-3 to TRBJ2-5; TRBD2 might be the D (5 bases). The V gene lost 0 bases and the J gene lost 7 bases, with 9 bases spanning the gap. The CDR3 is 13 amino acids. Germline V gene data show CDR1 as SGHNT and CDR2 as YENEEA. The DNA for the CDR3 is TGTGCCAGCAGCTTAGACGGGGTCGGGACCCAGTACTTC. This gives the protein CASSLDGVGTQYF.

V gene TRBV19 combines with J gene TRBJ1-1; D ambiguous. From germline, CDR1 is LNHDA and CDR2 SQIVND (reference sequence). The CDR3 is 13 residues long. V was pared by 5 bases and J by 6 bases, with 13 bases between. The CDR3 nucleotides read TGTGCCAGTAGTCTCTCCGCGACATCTGAAGCTTTCTTT. Protein sequence: CASSLSATSEAFF.

The CDR3 reads CSVARDTQYF. The CDR3 nucleotides are TGCAGTGTAGCCAGAGATACGCAGTATTTT. J is TRBJ2-3 and V is TRBV20-1, with D unclear. V gave up 7 bases and J gave up 5 bases, with 7 bases separating them. In germline, CDR1 is DFQATT, CDR2 SNEGSKA (reference sequence). The CDR3 has 10 residues.

This chain connects TRBV7-8 to TRBJ1-3; the D is unclear. CDR3 length: 16 residues. Germline CDR1 is SGHVS and CDR2 is FQNEAQ. V was clipped by 2 bases and J by 3 bases, with 14 bases between them. The CDR3 region has the DNA TGTGCCAGCAGCTTATATGGAGGGTTTGATGGAAACACCATATATTTT. As protein: CASSLYGGFDGNTIYF.

The chain joins TRBV5-6 to TRBJ1-3, with TRBD1 as a possible D gene (5 bases). Between the trimmed V and J ends, which lost 1 base and 2 bases, there was a span of 7 bases. The CDR3 has 14 residues. Germline V gives CDR1 SGHDT, CDR2 YYEEEE. CDR3 loop: CASSLWGAGNTIYF. Here the CDR3 DNA reads TGTGCCAGCAGCTTGTGGGGGGCTGGAAACACCATATATTTT.

A single count supports this clone. A junction end diverges from the germline sequence, so it may reflect a read error. The rearrangement joins TRBV19 to TRBJ1-1, with TRBD1 matching over 7 bases. This CDR3 is built from 13 residues. Germline V gene lookup returns CDR1 LNHDA and CDR2 SQIVND (reference sequence). The CDR3: CASSIDRASEAFF. CDR3 in DNA: TGTGCCAGTAGCATAGACAGGGCGAGTGAAGCTTTCTTT.